This is a list of T cell receptor beta chains from one sample in a study of shared clonotypes between healthy human individuals. TCRdb's copy holds only in-frame clones and misses some; the assay was immunoSEQ multiplex PCR. Among 550,000 to 750,000 clones listed, approximately 90% were seen once. Sequenced: naive CD8+ T cells sorted from blood. These receptors were obtained from a young man in good health. CDR3s leave out the opening cysteine and the closing phenylalanine or tryptophan.

j_call v_call cdr3_aa
TRBJ2-2 TRBV13 ASSFSVAGVPGELF
TRBJ1-1 TRBV5-1 ASSPGQGGFTTEAF
TRBJ2-1 TRBV4-1 ASSQEVIGEQF
TRBJ2-2 TRBV19 ASSTPSRTGELF
TRBJ2-6 TRBV18 ASSPKTITGRGANVLT
TRBJ2-1 TRBV27 ASSLRGYNEQF
TRBJ1-5 TRBV4-1 ASSLGADNQPQH
TRBJ2-1 TRBV7-9 ASSLGSDDEQF
TRBJ1-3 TRBV15 ATSRDRGAGNTIY
TRBJ1-5 TRBV10-3 AISESGNQPQH
TRBJ2-5 TRBV5-8 ASSYRGLAGVQGEETQY
TRBJ2-5 TRBV11-2 ASSSVSGPQETQY
TRBJ2-1 TRBV7-3 ASSSQVGNEQF
TRBJ2-1 TRBV2 ASSDGGNEQF
TRBJ2-7 TRBV6-5 ASSYPGTGVDEQY
TRBJ2-1 TRBV6-5 ASSYSVFGDEQF
TRBJ2-1 TRBV28 ASSLGMVGNNEQF
TRBJ2-3 TRBV5-1 ASSLGWELAGDADTQY
TRBJ2-2 TRBV6-6 ASSYAVFANTGELF
TRBJ2-6 TRBV7-9 ASSRAGGKAGANVLT
TRBJ2-5 TRBV2 ASSEVETQY
TRBJ2-7 TRBV27 ASSRVAGESHEQY
TRBJ2-2 TRBV2 ASRLRDGRVGGELF
TRBJ2-5 TRBV29-1 SVEDLNGRNQETQY
TRBJ2-2 TRBV13 ASSTGLAGATGELF
TRBJ2-7 TRBV4-1 ASSLLYGRPNL
TRBJ1-1 TRBV2 ATSGGQVSMNTEAF
TRBJ2-1 TRBV7-9 ASSFPHNEQF
TRBJ1-2 TRBV30 ASPSSGTNYGYT
TRBJ2-7 TRBV7-6 ASSPGLAQSYEQY
TRBJ1-2 TRBV29-1 SVQTGEDYGYT
TRBJ2-2 TRBV13 ASSQGSGALAGELF
TRBJ2-2 TRBV18 ASLFGPSGELF
TRBJ2-7 TRBV28 ASSLNGLAWREGSYEQY
TRBJ1-2 TRBV7-8 ASSHAGERDGYT
TRBJ2-7 TRBV9 ASSEWDRAHEQY
TRBJ2-1 TRBV11-3 ASSPELSSYNEQF
TRBJ1-4 TRBV27 ASSILGTNEKLF
TRBJ2-1 TRBV29-1 SVGNGRMNEQF
TRBJ2-1 TRBV5-5 ASSWTGDGLGYNEQF
TRBJ2-1 TRBV7-9 ASSLDRSFPYNEQF
TRBJ1-1 TRBV29-1 SALLTEINTEAF